These T cell receptor beta chains were read from a single sample in a study of blood T cell repertoires in COVID-19. TCRdb's copy holds only in-frame clones and misses some; the assay was immunoSEQ multiplex PCR. The table lists 250,000 to 350,000 clones, around nine tenths of them singletons. Sample: peripheral blood. Source of these receptors: a woman aged 30 to 39 with COVID-19, enrolled during active disease. CDR3s include the opening cysteine and the closing phenylalanine or tryptophan. Each record gives: V gene, clone size, D gene, J gene, CDR3 DNA, CDR3 protein. The D gene is left open where the match is weak. Not all rows give a size; the values are once, few, many and, for expanded clones, a class.

TRBV29-1	-	-	TRBJ2-7	TGCAGCGTTGAAGATCAGGGATCCTACGAGCAGTACTTC	CSVEDQGSYEQYF
TRBV7-6	once	TRBD1	TRBJ2-5	TGTGCCAGCAGCCCTGGACAGGGGGTAAGGGGAGAGACCCAGTACTTC	CASSPGQGVRGETQYF
TRBV9	-	-	TRBJ1-1	TGTGCCAGCAGCCCCGTCTTTCAGGGGTTTAGGACTGAAGCTTTCTTT	CASSPVFQGFRTEAFF
TRBV4-3	-	-	TRBJ2-2	TGCGCCAGCAGCCAAGATGTTCCCCGGAGATCCGGGGAGCTGTTTTTT	CASSQDVPRRSGELFF
TRBV19	-	TRBD1	TRBJ1-1	TGTGCCAGTAGTACCGGGACAGGGAGAGTCACTGAAGCTTTCTTT	CASSTGTGRVTEAFF
TRBV21-1	-	-	TRBJ2-7	TGTGCCAGCAGCAGAACTAGGACTAGCGGCTACGAGCAGTACTTC	CASSRTRTSGYEQYF
TRBV19	-	-	TRBJ1-5	TGTGCCAGTAGCAAAGGAGTTAGCAATCAGCCCCAGCATTTT	CASSKGVSNQPQHF
TRBV6-1	-	TRBD2	TRBJ2-2	TGTGCCAGCAGTGAACTGGCGGGAGTAGGAGGCGGGGAGCTGTTTTTT	CASSELAGVGGGELFF
TRBV11-2	-	-	TRBJ2-5	TGTGCCAGCAGCTTACGGGTTGGACAAGAGACCCAGTACTTC	CASSLRVGQETQYF
TRBV6-7	-	TRBD1	TRBJ1-1	TGTGCCAGCAGTTACTCCACCCTTCCAGGGGGTGAAGCTTTCTTT	CASSYSTLPGGEAFF
TRBV6-2/TRBV6-3	-	-	TRBJ1-3	TGTGCCAGCAGTTCCCGCGGAGGGAATGGAAACACCATATATTTT	CASSSRGGNGNTIYF
TRBV24-1	-	TRBD1	TRBJ2-5	TGTGCCACCAGTGATCCGGGGACAGTAAAAGAGACCCAGTACTTC	CATSDPGTVKETQYF
TRBV5-1	once	TRBD1	TRBJ1-1	TGCGCCAGCAGCTTGGGGGACAGGGCACGAAATGTAGCTTTCTTT	CASSLGDRARNVAFF